This TCR beta chain originates from a study of T cells in Graves' hyperthyroidism and ophthalmopathy. About the study: Peripheral blood was taken when the disease was first diagnosed, before any treatment began.

TCR beta CDR3 regions were amplified from RNA. Researchers ran a first-round RT-PCR on the TCR CDR3 using the HTBI primer set. TCRdb called the multiplex PCR reads again in MiXCR, with one record for every CDR3 protein. The data contain about 400,000 distinct CDR3 sequences, approximately 13% of them seen just once; the ten biggest clones take up 9.2%. This clonotype appeared many times. Recently diagnosed hyperthyroidism of less than 2 months' duration affected patients aged 18 to 65. The diagnostic basis comprised clinical symptoms, serum thyroxine and TRAb, thyroid ultrasound and orbital computed tomography. Trimming removed 2 bases from V and 6 bases from J, with 9 bases in between. The V gene's germline CDR1 is SGHDT and CDR2 YYEEEE. CDR3 length: 13 residues.

This receptor was identified in a woman aged 18-35 years with Graves' hyperthyroidism. The V gene is TRBV5-6, the J gene TRBJ2-1, with D possibly matching TRBD1 (5 bases). The sequencing input was blood. CDR3 nucleotide sequence: TGTGCCAGCAGCTTTAGGGGTAGCAATGAGCAGTTCTTC. This gives the protein CASSFRGSNEQFF.